The subject of this entry is one T cell receptor beta chain. The data originate from a study of cytomegalovirus exposure and HLA in healthy donors. Germline V gives CDR1 MNHEY, CDR2 SVGAGI. The CDR3 spans 14 residues. V was clipped by 2 bases and J by 10 bases; unmatched bases: 5. Although they were nominally healthy when sampled, donors likely had unrecorded immune exposures. PCR used 60 Vbeta primers and 13 Jbeta primers. Libraries were prepared by immunoSEQ multiplex PCR; TCRdb keeps only in-frame clonotypes and omits some of them. The sample records about 170,000 clones, 75% to 85% being singletons.

The rearrangement uses TRBV6-5 and TRBJ2-1; 10 bases line up with TRBD2. The sequence was obtained from a girl between 2 and 10 years old in good health and CMV-seropositive. Sequenced material: PBMCs. This chain's CDR3 is CASSYAPGLAEQFF. DNA for the CDR3: TGTGCCAGCAGTTACGCCCCGGGACTAGCGGAGCAGTTCTTC.